These T cell receptor beta chains were read from a single sample in a study of blood T cell repertoires in COVID-19. Assay: immunoSEQ multiplex PCR; the TCRdb copy retains only in-frame clones and omits some. The table records about 75,000 clones, approximately 90% of them present only once. The source material was peripheral blood. The receptors here all came from a human donor in a cohort sampled during active COVID-19. CDR3s include the opening cysteine and the closing phenylalanine or tryptophan. The order of the fields is clone size, CDR3 length, J gene, V gene, D gene, CDR3 DNA, CDR3 protein. D genes are given only for firm matches. Not every row has a clone size; where given, it reads once, few, many or a size class.

>NA|15|TRBJ1-2|TRBV28|NA
TGTGCCAGCAGTCCTCTCACCTTTGGGGCAAGTGGCTACACCTTC
CASSPLTFGASGYTF
>NA|15|TRBJ2-7|TRBV5-6|TRBD1
TGTGCCAGCAGCTTTGACAGGGCCCCCCTCTACGAGCAGTACTTC
CASSFDRAPLYEQYF
>NA|18|TRBJ2-6|TRBV4-1|NA
TGCGCCAGCAGCCTAACAGGGCTCAGTGGCTCTGGGGCCAACGTCCTGACTTTC
CASSLTGLSGSGANVLTF
>NA|13|TRBJ2-3|TRBV11-1|TRBD2
TGTGCCAGCAGCTTCAGCGGGATCGATACGCAGTATTTT
CASSFSGIDTQYF
>many|17|TRBJ2-7|TRBV3-1/TRBV3-2|TRBD1
TGTGCCAGCAGCCAAGATAATTCCGGGACAGGACCCTACGAGCAGTACTTC
CASSQDNSGTGPYEQYF
>NA|16|TRBJ1-4|TRBV19|NA
TGTGCCAGTAGTAACGACAGAACTGCAACTAATGAAAAACTGTTTTTT
CASSNDRTATNEKLFF
>few|17|TRBJ2-7|TRBV7-9|TRBD2
TGTGCCAGCAGCTTATCGATATCAGGGACTACGGCCTACGAGCAGTACTTC
CASSLSISGTTAYEQYF
>NA|13|TRBJ1-2|TRBV19|NA
TGTGCCAGTAGTATCGGACTGAACTATGGCTACACCTTC
CASSIGLNYGYTF
>NA|16|TRBJ2-3|TRBV19|TRBD2
TGTGCCAGTAGTACACTAGCGGGGGGCTTCGGAGATACGCAGTATTTT
CASSTLAGGFGDTQYF
>NA|14|TRBJ2-7|TRBV11-3|NA
TGTGCCAGCAGCCCGGGTCCGAACTCCTACGAGCAGTACTTC
CASSPGPNSYEQYF
>NA|16|TRBJ2-6|TRBV27|NA
TGTGCCAGCAGTTTACAGACAAGCTCTGGGGCCAACGTCCTGACTTTC
CASSLQTSSGANVLTF
>NA|14|TRBJ1-1|TRBV7-9|NA
TGTGCCAGCCGCTCCGGTGGGGCGAGCACTGAAGCTTTCTTT
CASRSGGASTEAFF
>NA|16|TRBJ2-2|TRBV18|TRBD1
TGTGCCAGCTCACCGCCGGGGACAGCTAACACCGGGGAGCTGTTTTTT
CASSPPGTANTGELFF
>NA|16|TRBJ2-5|TRBV5-1|NA
TGCGCCAGCAGCATAGGGGATGGCGGCATGCAAGAGACCCAGTACTTC
CASSIGDGGMQETQYF
>NA|15|TRBJ2-1|TRBV4-1|NA
TGCGCCAGCAGCCAAGATTTGGAGAATTACAATGAGCAGTTCTTC
CASSQDLENYNEQFF
>NA|12|TRBJ2-7|TRBV6-5|TRBD2
TGTGCCACCGGGACTAGCATGTACGAGCAGTACTTC
CATGTSMYEQYF
>NA|14|TRBJ2-5|TRBV9|TRBD2
TGTGCCAGCAGCAAAACGGGGGGGCAAGAGACCCAGTACTTC
CASSKTGGQETQYF
>NA|14|TRBJ1-2|TRBV6-2/TRBV6-3|NA
TGTGCCAGCAGTTATGTGAGAGGAAACTATGGCTACACCTTC
CASSYVRGNYGYTF
>NA|15|TRBJ1-6|TRBV6-1|NA
TGTGCCAGCAGTGACGCGACAGGCTATAATTCACCCCTCCACTTT
CASSDATGYNSPLHF
>NA|12|TRBJ2-1|TRBV5-1|TRBD1
TGCGCCAGCAGCTCGACAGGGAATGAGCAGTTCTTC
CASSSTGNEQFF
>NA|16|TRBJ1-1|TRBV5-1|NA
TGCGCCAGCAGGACGACTACTGGGGATTCGAACACTGAAGCTTTCTTT
CASRTTTGDSNTEAFF
>NA|14|TRBJ2-1|TRBV27|TRBD1
TGTGCCAGCAGTCTCAGGGGGCTTTACAATGAGCAGTTCTTC
CASSLRGLYNEQFF
>NA|13|TRBJ1-1|TRBV4-1|TRBD1
TGCGCCAGCAGCCCACAGGGGGACGGGGAAGCTTTCTTT
CASSPQGDGEAFF
>NA|18|TRBJ1-1|TRBV11-2|NA
TGTGCCAGCAGCTTACGTAGAAGGGGCAGGGTAGAAGACACTGAAGCTTTCTTT
CASSLRRRGRVEDTEAFF
>NA|15|TRBJ2-3|TRBV2|NA
TGTGCCAGCAGTGTACAGGGGACTAGTAGAGATACGCAGTATTTT
CASSVQGTSRDTQYF
>NA|14|TRBJ2-7|TRBV7-9|NA
TGTGCCAGCAGCTTCCAGGGGGGATCCTACGAGCAGTACTTC
CASSFQGGSYEQYF
>NA|14|TRBJ2-5|TRBV10-1|NA
TGCGCCAGCAGTAGCTCCGGGAGACGGGAGACCCAGTACTTC
CASSSSGRRETQYF
>once|18|TRBJ2-1|TRBV18|TRBD2
TGTGCCAGCTCACCCCAACTAGCGGGGGGGCCTTTCCACAATGAGCAGTTCTTC
CASSPQLAGGPFHNEQFF
>once|15|TRBJ2-3|TRBV5-1|TRBD2
TGCGCCAGCAGCTTGGGGACTAGCGGTCCCGAAAAGCAGTATTTT
CASSLGTSGPEKQYF
>large|13|TRBJ2-7|TRBV30|NA
TGTGCCTGGAGTGACAACAGAGCCTACGAGCAGTACTTC
CAWSDNRAYEQYF
>NA|17|TRBJ1-6|TRBV4-1|NA
TGCGCCAGCAGCCAAGATGAACGTCTAACCTATAATTCACCCCTCCACTTT
CASSQDERLTYNSPLHF
>once|15|TRBJ2-5|TRBV6-6|TRBD1
TGTGCCAGCAGGGAGCTCACAGGGGGCCCAGAGACCCAGTACTTC
CASRELTGGPETQYF
>NA|15|TRBJ1-2|TRBV6-2/TRBV6-3|NA
TGTGCCAGCAGTTACTCAAGCGGGGACCTCTATGGCTACACCTTC
CASSYSSGDLYGYTF
>NA|15|TRBJ2-4|TRBV2|NA
TGTGCCAGCAGTTCTAGGCTTTGGGCCAAAAACATTCAGTACTTC
CASSSRLWAKNIQYF
>NA|15|TRBJ2-2|TRBV7-2|NA
TGTGCCAGCAGCTCAGCCAGGGCGAACACCGGGGAGCTGTTTTTT
CASSSARANTGELFF
>NA|17|TRBJ2-2|TRBV6-6|TRBD1
TGTGCCAGCATTCGGGACAGGGGGATCAGCGGGACCGGGGAGCTGTTTTTT
CASIRDRGISGTGELFF
>NA|14|TRBJ1-2|TRBV19|TRBD1
TGTGCCAGTAGCGGACAGGCCCTATCCTATGGCTACACCTTC
CASSGQALSYGYTF
>NA|12|TRBJ2-1|TRBV5-1|NA
TGCGCCAGCAGCTTGGCCAACAATGAGCAGTTCTTC
CASSLANNEQFF
>few|15|TRBJ1-3|TRBV9|NA
TGTGCCAGCAGCGTAGATTTAGGGGCCGGAAACACCATATATTTT
CASSVDLGAGNTIYF
>NA|11|TRBJ2-1|TRBV24-1|NA
TGTGCCACCAGTCTATACAATGAGCAGTTCTTC
CATSLYNEQFF
>NA|16|TRBJ2-1|TRBV30|TRBD2
TGTGCCTGGAGTCCCTCCCGACTAGCGGGACCCCCGGAGCAGTTCTTC
CAWSPSRLAGPPEQFF
>once|15|TRBJ1-4|TRBV12-5|NA
TGTGCTAGTGGTTTGGGCGTTACGACTAATGAAAAACTGTTTTTT
CASGLGVTTNEKLFF
>NA|11|TRBJ2-7|TRBV2|NA
TGTGCCAGTACTGTAAGCTACGAGCAGTACTTC
CASTVSYEQYF
>NA|14|TRBJ1-1|TRBV6-2/TRBV6-3|NA
TGTGCCAGCAGCCCGACATACATGAACACTGAAGCTTTCTTT
CASSPTYMNTEAFF
>NA|16|TRBJ1-5|TRBV4-1|NA
TGCGCCAGCAGCCAAGAGCGGGAGACAGGCAATCAGCCCCAGCATTTT
CASSQERETGNQPQHF
>NA|14|TRBJ1-6|TRBV3-1/TRBV3-2|NA
TGTGCCAGCAGCCACAGGGGCGGTAGTTCACCCCTCCACTTT
CASSHRGGSSPLHF
>NA|14|TRBJ1-2|TRBV21-1|NA
TGTGCCAGCAGACTCACGACAGGGGAATATGGCTACACCTTC
CASRLTTGEYGYTF
>NA|14|TRBJ1-6|TRBV4-1|NA
TGCGCCAGCAGCCAAGAACAATATAATTCACCCCTCCACTTT
CASSQEQYNSPLHF
>NA|12|TRBJ1-1|TRBV5-1|NA
TGCGCCAGCAGCTTGTATAACACTGAAGCTTTCTTT
CASSLYNTEAFF
>NA|13|TRBJ2-7|TRBV6-5|NA
TGTGCCAGCAGTTACTCGTTCAACAGGCCCACGGACTTC
CASSYSFNRPTDF
>NA|15|TRBJ2-3|TRBV19|TRBD2
TGTGCCAGTAGCGAAGCGGGGGGGCGTGCAGATACGCAGTATTTT
CASSEAGGRADTQYF
>NA|14|TRBJ2-5|TRBV18|NA
TGTGCCAGCTCAGTAGGGACTCTGCTGGGGGACCAGTACTTC
CASSVGTLLGDQYF
>once|14|TRBJ2-5|TRBV6-1|TRBD1
TGTGCCAGCAGTCACAGGGGGCCCCAAGAGACCCAGTACTTC
CASSHRGPQETQYF
>NA|14|TRBJ2-2|TRBV7-2|NA
TGTGCCAGCAGCTTGGGACATCAAGGCGGGGAGCTGTTTTTT
CASSLGHQGGELFF
>NA|17|TRBJ1-6|TRBV5-1|NA
TGCGCCAGCAGCTTCAGTATGGGTGGGCAGGGCAATTCACCCCTCCACTTT
CASSFSMGGQGNSPLHF
>once|15|TRBJ1-2|TRBV9|TRBD1
TGTGCCAGCAGCGTAGCGGACAGGCTCGAGTATGGCTACACCTTC
CASSVADRLEYGYTF
>NA|12|TRBJ2-1|TRBV5-4|NA
TGTGCCAGCAGCTCAGGGGATAATGAGCAGTTCTTC
CASSSGDNEQFF
>NA|12|TRBJ2-7|TRBV29-1|TRBD2
TGCAGCGTTCAGCGGGGCTCCTACGAGCAGTACTTC
CSVQRGSYEQYF
>NA|13|TRBJ1-1|TRBV5-1|NA
TGCGCCAGCAGCCGGCAGGGGTCCACTGAAGCTTTCTTT
CASSRQGSTEAFF